This is a list of T cell receptor beta chains from one sample in a study of blood T cell repertoires in COVID-19. Sequencing used immunoSEQ multiplex PCR; TCRdb keeps in-frame clones, though not all of them. The repertoire holds 100,000 to 150,000 clones, 85% seen once, with more than 20% in the top ten. The sample was peripheral blood. Every receptor here comes from a woman of 80 years or more with acute or convalescent COVID-19. The CDR3 runs from the conserved cysteine through the conserved F or W. D genes are given only for firm matches. Size is omitted from some rows. Given values are once, few, many or a class for expanded clones.

d_call	v_call	j_call	clone_size	cdr3_aa	cdr3_nt
.	TRBV3-1/TRBV3-2	TRBJ1-5	.	CASSQGGLNQPQHF	TGTGCCAGCAGCCAAGGAGGGCTCAATCAGCCCCAGCATTTT
.	TRBV7-9	TRBJ1-1	few	CASSILQGNTEAFF	TGTGCCAGCAGCATACTTCAGGGGAACACTGAAGCTTTCTTT
.	TRBV18	TRBJ2-1	.	CASSPPGNNEQFF	TGTGCCAGCTCACCCCCGGGTAACAATGAGCAGTTCTTC
.	TRBV7-3	TRBJ1-1	.	CASSLDPTGNTEAFF	TGTGCCAGCAGCTTAGACCCGACAGGGAACACTGAAGCTTTCTTT
TRBD1	TRBV16	TRBJ1-5	few	CASSQGQDNQPQHF	TGTGCCAGCAGCCAGGGACAGGACAATCAGCCCCAGCATTTT
TRBD1	TRBV5-1	TRBJ1-2	.	CASSSQGDRGGYTF	TGCGCCAGCAGCTCCCAGGGGGACCGGGGTGGCTACACCTTC
.	TRBV18	TRBJ2-7	.	CASSPPGQSYEQYF	TGTGCCAGCTCACCACCTGGGCAATCCTACGAGCAGTACTTC
TRBD1	TRBV10-3	TRBJ1-1	.	CAISKRGQGEAGTEAFF	TGTGCCATCAGTAAGAGGGGGCAGGGGGAGGCAGGCACTGAAGCTTTCTTT
.	TRBV7-2	TRBJ2-4	.	CASSLRRSRGNIQYF	TGTGCCAGCAGCCTGAGGCGATCTCGGGGAAACATTCAGTACTTC
.	TRBV10-3	TRBJ1-2	.	CAISGASDYGYTF	TGTGCCATCTCAGGGGCTTCGGACTATGGCTACACCTTC
TRBD1	TRBV5-1	TRBJ1-6	.	CASSPGHVRDRVNSPLHF	TGCGCCAGCAGCCCCGGACACGTCCGGGACAGGGTAAATTCACCCCTCCACTTT
.	TRBV6-2/TRBV6-3	TRBJ2-7	.	CASSHGLLDEQYF	TGTGCCAGCAGCCACGGACTGCTGGACGAGCAGTACTTC
TRBD1	TRBV6-2/TRBV6-3	TRBJ1-2	once	CASSHDPGQGASGYTF	TGTGCCAGCAGCCATGATCCGGGACAGGGGGCATCTGGCTACACCTTC
.	TRBV6-1	TRBJ1-5	.	CASSERGGAASNQPQHF	TGTGCCAGCAGTGAACGGGGGGGGGCTGCTAGCAATCAGCCCCAGCATTTT
TRBD2	TRBV11-2	TRBJ2-3	.	CASSLGGLAGGGTDTQYF	TGTGCCAGCAGCTTAGGGGGACTAGCGGGGGGCGGCACAGATACGCAGTATTTT
.	TRBV28	TRBJ1-1	.	CASSLRSAGWTEAFF	TGTGCCAGCAGTTTAAGGTCGGCAGGGTGGACTGAAGCTTTCTTT
TRBD1	TRBV12-3/TRBV12-4	TRBJ1-5	.	CASRTGSNQPQHF	TGTGCCAGCCGGACAGGGAGCAATCAGCCCCAGCATTTT
.	TRBV5-1	TRBJ1-1	.	CASSSGRSGETEAFF	TGCGCCAGCAGCTCCGGACGGAGCGGGGAAACTGAAGCTTTCTTT
.	TRBV2	TRBJ1-2	once	CASRVNTEGYGYTF	TGTGCCAGCAGGGTTAACACAGAGGGCTATGGCTACACCTTC
.	TRBV6-6	TRBJ2-1	.	CASSDPTGTAGNEQFF	TGTGCCAGCAGCGACCCTACCGGGACAGCGGGCAATGAGCAGTTCTTC
.	TRBV11-2	TRBJ1-4	.	CASSLARGVRTNEKLFF	TGTGCCAGCAGCTTAGCCAGGGGAGTTAGAACTAATGAAAAACTGTTTTTT
TRBD1	TRBV29-1	TRBJ2-1	.	CSGSSRDRVGNEQFF	TGCAGCGGTTCGTCCCGGGACAGGGTAGGCAATGAGCAGTTCTTC
.	TRBV29-1	TRBJ1-2	.	CSVVGGRLYGYTF	TGCAGCGTTGTAGGGGGAAGACTATATGGCTACACCTTC
TRBD2	TRBV5-1	TRBJ2-3	.	CASSLGGGATDTQYF	TGCGCCAGCAGCTTGGGCGGGGGGGCCACAGATACGCAGTATTTT
TRBD1	TRBV27	TRBJ1-2	.	CASSPRDRGNYGYTF	TGTGCCAGCAGTCCCCGGGACAGGGGGAACTATGGCTACACCTTC
.	TRBV5-5	TRBJ1-1	.	CASTDQGDRRSTEAFF	TGTGCCAGCACCGATCAGGGAGACAGGCGGAGCACTGAAGCTTTCTTT
TRBD1	TRBV2	TRBJ1-5	.	CASKVGTGDQPQHF	TGTGCCAGCAAAGTGGGGACAGGGGATCAGCCCCAGCATTTT
.	TRBV7-8	TRBJ1-1	.	CASSLGLSGEAFF	TGTGCCAGCAGCTTAGGGCTATCCGGGGAAGCTTTCTTT
.	TRBV19	TRBJ1-4	.	CASSSRQYHNEKLFF	TGTGCCAGTAGCAGCCGACAGTACCATAATGAAAAACTGTTTTTT
.	TRBV5-1	TRBJ2-5	.	CASSPLVGGQETQYF	TGCGCCAGCAGCCCCCTGGTGGGGGGCCAAGAGACCCAGTACTTC
TRBD1	TRBV5-1	TRBJ1-4	few	CASSPTPGTGNEKLFF	TGCGCCAGCAGCCCAACTCCCGGGACAGGGAATGAAAAACTGTTTTTT
.	TRBV3-1/TRBV3-2	TRBJ1-2	once	CASSHNGRSNYGYTF	TGTGCCAGCAGCCATAATGGCAGATCTAACTATGGCTACACCTTC
.	TRBV14	TRBJ1-2	once	CASRQGAENHF	TGTGCCAGCAGACAAGGGGCAGAAAACCACTTC
TRBD1	TRBV7-9	TRBJ1-2	.	CASSFQTGGKDGYTF	TGTGCCAGCAGCTTCCAGACAGGGGGCAAGGATGGCTACACCTTC
TRBD1	TRBV7-9	TRBJ1-6	.	CASSANRGALRSPLHF	TGTGCCAGCAGCGCGAACAGGGGAGCGCTACGTTCACCCCTCCACTTT
.	TRBV20-1	TRBJ2-2	once	CSATKTGELFF	TGCAGTGCTACCAAAACCGGGGAGCTGTTTTTT
.	TRBV19	TRBJ1-2	.	CASSINGYGYTF	TGTGCCAGTAGTATAAACGGCTATGGCTACACCTTC
.	TRBV10-3	TRBJ1-5	.	CAISDMAQPQHF	TGTGCCATCAGTGACATGGCCCAGCCCCAGCATTTT
TRBD1	TRBV5-6	TRBJ2-5	few	CASSKTGGETQYF	TGTGCCAGCAGCAAGACAGGGGGAGAGACCCAGTACTTC
.	TRBV5-1	TRBJ2-2	.	CASSSGFTGELFF	TGCGCCAGCAGCTCGGGATTCACCGGGGAGCTGTTTTTT
.	TRBV18	TRBJ1-5	.	CASSSQNNQPQHF	TGTGCCAGCTCGTCTCAGAACAATCAGCCCCAGCATTTT
TRBD1	TRBV5-1	TRBJ1-1	.	CASSPRDRVIGTEAFF	TGCGCCAGCAGCCCCCGGGACAGGGTCATAGGCACTGAAGCTTTCTTT
.	TRBV28	TRBJ2-3	.	CASSQAGVSTDTQYF	TGTGCCAGCAGTCAAGCCGGGGTCAGCACAGATACGCAGTATTTT
.	TRBV28	TRBJ1-1	.	CASSPLGNQNTEAFF	TGTGCCAGCAGTCCCCTAGGCAATCAGAACACTGAAGCTTTCTTT
TRBD1	TRBV9	TRBJ1-6	.	CASSTGQGSNSPLHF	TGTGCCAGCAGCACGGGACAGGGGAGTAATTCACCCCTCCACTTT
.	TRBV5-1	TRBJ1-6	.	CASASRTPNNSPLHF	TGCGCCAGCGCCTCAAGGACACCCAACAATTCACCCCTCCACTTT
.	TRBV18	TRBJ1-4	.	CASSLGQGRDEKLFF	TGTGCCAGCTCACTGGGGCAGGGAAGGGATGAAAAACTGTTTTTT